This section outlines one T cell receptor beta chain sequence together with its context. The antigen remains unidentified. This entry comes from a study of T cells in localized non-small cell lung cancer. The study's findings and limits: Median detection of top 100 tumor clones in adjacent lung was over 45 clones. Higher T cell density in the blood was associated with longer overall survival, whereas higher adjacent-lung clonality associated with shorter survival. Heterogeneity remains possible because sequencing was limited to only one tumor region. Peak T cell clonality was found in uninvolved adjacent lung, exceeding tumor.

This CDR3 contains 13 residues. The V gene lost 4 bases and the J gene lost 4 bases, with 12 bases spanning the gap. Germline lookup yields CDR1 SGHRS and CDR2 YFSETQ. Some clones are missing from TCRdb's copy, which holds only in-frame ones; the method was immunoSEQ multiplex PCR. This sample has some 37,000 clones, with around nine tenths found just once. The sequence derives from a man aged 18-55 years with stage I lung adenocarcinoma. J is TRBJ2-7 and V is TRBV5-1; D possibly matches TRBD1 or TRBD2 (5 bases each). The sample here was peripheral blood, taken before any cancer treatment. CDR3 loop: CASSRDLKYEQYF. CDR3 coding DNA: TGCGCCAGCAGCCGGGACCTCAAGTACGAGCAGTACTTC.